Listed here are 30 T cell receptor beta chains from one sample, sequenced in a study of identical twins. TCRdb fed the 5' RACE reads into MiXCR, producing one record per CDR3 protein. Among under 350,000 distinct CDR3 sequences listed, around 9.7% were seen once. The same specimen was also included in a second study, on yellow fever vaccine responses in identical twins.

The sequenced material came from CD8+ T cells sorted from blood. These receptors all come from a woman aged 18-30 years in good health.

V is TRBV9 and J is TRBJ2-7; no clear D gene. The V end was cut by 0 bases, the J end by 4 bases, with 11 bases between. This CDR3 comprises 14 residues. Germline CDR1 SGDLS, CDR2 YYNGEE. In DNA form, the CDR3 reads TGTGCCAGCAGCGTAGCCCCGGACGGGTACGAGCAGTACTTC. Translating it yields CASSVAPDGYEQYF.

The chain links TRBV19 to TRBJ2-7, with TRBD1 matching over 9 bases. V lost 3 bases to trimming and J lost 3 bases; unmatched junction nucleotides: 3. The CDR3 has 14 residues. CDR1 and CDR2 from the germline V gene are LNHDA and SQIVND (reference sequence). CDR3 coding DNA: TGTGCCAGTAGTATCCGACAGGGGGTCTACGAGCAGTACTTC. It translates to CASSIRQGVYEQYF.

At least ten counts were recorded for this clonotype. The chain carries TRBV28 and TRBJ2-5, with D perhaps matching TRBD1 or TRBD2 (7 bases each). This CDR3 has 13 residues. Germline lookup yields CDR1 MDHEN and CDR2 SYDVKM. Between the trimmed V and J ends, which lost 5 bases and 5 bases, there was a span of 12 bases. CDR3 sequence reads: CASSPGGGETQYF. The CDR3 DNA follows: TGTGCCAGCAGTCCAGGGGGAGGGGAGACCCAGTACTTC.

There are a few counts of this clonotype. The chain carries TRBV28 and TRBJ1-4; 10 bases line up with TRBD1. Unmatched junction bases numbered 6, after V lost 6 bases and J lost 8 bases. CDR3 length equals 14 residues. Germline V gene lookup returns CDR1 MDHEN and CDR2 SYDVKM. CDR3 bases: TGTGCCAGCAGGGAAGGGACAGGGGTAGAAAAACTGTTTTTT. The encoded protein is CASREGTGVEKLFF.

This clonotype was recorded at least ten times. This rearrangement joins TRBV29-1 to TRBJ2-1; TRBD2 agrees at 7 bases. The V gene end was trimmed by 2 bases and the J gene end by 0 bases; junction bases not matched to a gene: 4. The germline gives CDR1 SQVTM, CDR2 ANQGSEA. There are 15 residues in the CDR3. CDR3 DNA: TGCAGCGTTGAATGGCGGGGGAGCTCCTACAATGAGCAGTTCTTC. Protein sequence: CSVEWRGSSYNEQFF.

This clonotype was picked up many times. The CDR3 protein is CASSPLGTANYEQYF. CDR3 in DNA: TGTGCCAGCAGCCCTCTCGGGACAGCTAACTACGAGCAGTACTTC. The rearrangement links TRBV12-3 or TRBV12-4 to TRBJ2-7; 7 bases match TRBD1. The CDR3 consists of 15 residues. V lost 6 bases, J lost 3 bases, and 11 bases stayed unmatched.

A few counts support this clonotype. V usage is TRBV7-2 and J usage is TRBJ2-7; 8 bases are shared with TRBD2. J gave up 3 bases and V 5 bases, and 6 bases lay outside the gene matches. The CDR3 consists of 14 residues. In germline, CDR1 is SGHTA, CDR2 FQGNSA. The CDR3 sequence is CASSGGAGGYEQYF. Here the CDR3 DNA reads TGTGCCAGCAGCGGCGGTGCGGGAGGCTACGAGCAGTACTTC.

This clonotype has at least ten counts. CDR3 nucleotides: TGTGCCAGCACCACCTCAGCAGAATACTACCAAGAGACCCAGTACTTC. Translation: CASTTSAEYYQETQYF. The rearrangement links TRBV6-2 or TRBV6-3 to TRBJ2-5; D uncertain. V was cut by 7 bases and J by 0 bases, with 18 bases left in between. From germline, CDR1 is MNHEY and CDR2 SVGEGT. The CDR3 spans 16 residues.

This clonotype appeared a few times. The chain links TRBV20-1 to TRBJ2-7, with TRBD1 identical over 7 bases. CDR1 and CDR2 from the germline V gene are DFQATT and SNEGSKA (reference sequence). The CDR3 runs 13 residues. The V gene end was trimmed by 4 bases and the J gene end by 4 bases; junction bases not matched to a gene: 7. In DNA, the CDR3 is TGCAGTGCTACCGGACAGGACCTATACGAGCAGTACTTC. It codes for CSATGQDLYEQYF.

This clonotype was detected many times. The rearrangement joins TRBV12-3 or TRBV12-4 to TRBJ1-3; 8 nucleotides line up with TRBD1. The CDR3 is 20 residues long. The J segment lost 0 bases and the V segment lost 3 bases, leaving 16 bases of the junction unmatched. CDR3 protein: CASSFSLGTGDDSSGNTIYF. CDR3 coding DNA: TGTGCCAGCAGTTTTTCCCTAGGGACAGGCGATGACAGCTCTGGAAACACCATATATTTT.

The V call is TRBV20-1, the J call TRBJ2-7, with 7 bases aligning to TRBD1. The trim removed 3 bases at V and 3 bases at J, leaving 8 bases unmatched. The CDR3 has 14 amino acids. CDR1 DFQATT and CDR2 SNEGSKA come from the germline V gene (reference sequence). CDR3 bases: TGCAGTGCTAGGCCGATTACAGGGGACTACGAGCAGTACTTC. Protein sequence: CSARPITGDYEQYF.

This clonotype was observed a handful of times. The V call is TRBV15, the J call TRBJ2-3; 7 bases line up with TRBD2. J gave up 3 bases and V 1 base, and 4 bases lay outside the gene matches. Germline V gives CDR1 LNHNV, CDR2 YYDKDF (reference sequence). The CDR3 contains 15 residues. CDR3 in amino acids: CATSRAGGMTDTQYF. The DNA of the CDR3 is TGTGCCACCAGCAGAGCGGGGGGAATGACAGATACGCAGTATTTT.

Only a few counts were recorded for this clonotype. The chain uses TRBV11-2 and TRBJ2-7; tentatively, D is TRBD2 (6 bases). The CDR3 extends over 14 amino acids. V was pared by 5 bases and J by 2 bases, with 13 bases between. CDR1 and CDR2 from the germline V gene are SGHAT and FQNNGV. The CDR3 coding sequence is TGTGCCAGCAGCCCGGGACTGCTACCCTACGAGCAGTACTTC. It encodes CASSPGLLPYEQYF.

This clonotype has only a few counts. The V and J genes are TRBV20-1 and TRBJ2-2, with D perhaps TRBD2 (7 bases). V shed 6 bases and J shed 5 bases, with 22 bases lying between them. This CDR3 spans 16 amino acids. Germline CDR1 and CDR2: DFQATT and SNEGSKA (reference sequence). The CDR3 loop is CSANPLGGGSTGELFF. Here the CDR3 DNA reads TGCAGTGCAAACCCTTTGGGGGGGGGCAGTACCGGGGAGCTGTTTTTT.

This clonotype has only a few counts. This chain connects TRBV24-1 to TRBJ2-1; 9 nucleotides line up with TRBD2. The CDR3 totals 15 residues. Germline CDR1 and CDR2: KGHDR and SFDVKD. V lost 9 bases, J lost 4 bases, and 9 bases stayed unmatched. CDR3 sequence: CATSPDLAGYNEQFF. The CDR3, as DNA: TGTGCCACCTCTCCGGACCTAGCGGGATACAATGAGCAGTTCTTC.

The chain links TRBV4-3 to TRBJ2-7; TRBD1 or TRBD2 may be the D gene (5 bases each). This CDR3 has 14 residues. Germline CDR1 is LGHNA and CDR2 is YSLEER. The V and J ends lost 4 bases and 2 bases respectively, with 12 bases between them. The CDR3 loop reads CASSPWMGAYEQYF. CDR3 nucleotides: TGCGCCAGCAGCCCGTGGATGGGGGCCTACGAGCAGTACTTC.

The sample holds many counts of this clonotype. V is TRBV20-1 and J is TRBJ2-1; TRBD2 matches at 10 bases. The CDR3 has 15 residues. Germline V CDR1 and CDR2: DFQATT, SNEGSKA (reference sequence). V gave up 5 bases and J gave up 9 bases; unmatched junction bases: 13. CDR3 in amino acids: CSAGSGEREGREQFF. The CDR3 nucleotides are TGCAGTGCTGGTAGCGGGGAGCGGGAGGGCCGTGAGCAGTTCTTC.

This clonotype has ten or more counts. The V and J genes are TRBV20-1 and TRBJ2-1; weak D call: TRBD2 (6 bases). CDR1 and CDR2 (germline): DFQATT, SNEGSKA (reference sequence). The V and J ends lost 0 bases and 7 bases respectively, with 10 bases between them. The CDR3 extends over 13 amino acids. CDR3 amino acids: CSARDLLANEQFF. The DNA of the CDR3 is TGCAGTGCTAGAGACCTACTAGCAAATGAGCAGTTCTTC.

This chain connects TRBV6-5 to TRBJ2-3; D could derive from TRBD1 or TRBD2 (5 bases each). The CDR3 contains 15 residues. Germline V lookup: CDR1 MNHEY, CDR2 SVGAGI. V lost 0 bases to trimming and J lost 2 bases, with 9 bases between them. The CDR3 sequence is CASSYSTGTTDTQYF. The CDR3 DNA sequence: TGTGCCAGCAGTTACTCAACCGGGACCACAGATACGCAGTATTTT.

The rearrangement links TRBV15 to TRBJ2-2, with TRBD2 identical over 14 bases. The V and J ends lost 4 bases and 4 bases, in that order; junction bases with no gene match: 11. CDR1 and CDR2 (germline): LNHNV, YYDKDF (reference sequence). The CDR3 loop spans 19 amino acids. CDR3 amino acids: CATSTSGTSGGRSTGELFF. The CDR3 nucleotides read TGTGCCACCAGCACATCCGGGACTAGCGGGGGTAGGAGCACCGGGGAGCTGTTTTTT.

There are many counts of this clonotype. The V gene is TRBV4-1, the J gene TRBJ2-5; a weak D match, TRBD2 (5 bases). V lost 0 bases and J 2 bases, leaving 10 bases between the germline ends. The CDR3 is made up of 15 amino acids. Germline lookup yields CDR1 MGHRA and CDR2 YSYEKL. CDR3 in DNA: TGCGCCAGCAGCCAAGAGCCTACGGGACAAGAGACCCAGTACTTC. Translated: CASSQEPTGQETQYF.

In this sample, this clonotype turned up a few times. The CDR3 region is CASSLGANVLTF. CDR3 nucleotide sequence: TGTGCCAGCAGTTTAGGGGCCAACGTCCTGACTTTC. The rearrangement joins TRBV28 to TRBJ2-6, with D unclear. The V gene's germline CDR1 is MDHEN and CDR2 SYDVKM. The CDR3 runs 12 residues. Trimming pared 2 bases from V and 4 bases from J, leaving 0 bases between.

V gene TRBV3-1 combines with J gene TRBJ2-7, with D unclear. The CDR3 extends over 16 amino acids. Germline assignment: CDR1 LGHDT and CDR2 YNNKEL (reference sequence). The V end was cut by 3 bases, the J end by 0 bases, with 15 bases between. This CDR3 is CASSQVVGSSSYEQYF. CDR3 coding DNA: TGTGCCAGCAGCCAGGTTGTGGGCTCCAGCTCCTACGAGCAGTACTTC.

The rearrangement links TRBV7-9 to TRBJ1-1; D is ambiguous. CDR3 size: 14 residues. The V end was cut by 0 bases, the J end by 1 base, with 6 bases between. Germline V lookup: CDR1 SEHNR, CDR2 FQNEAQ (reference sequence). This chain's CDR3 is CASSLAGSNTEAFF. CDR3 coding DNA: TGTGCCAGCAGCTTAGCTGGTTCGAACACTGAAGCTTTCTTT.

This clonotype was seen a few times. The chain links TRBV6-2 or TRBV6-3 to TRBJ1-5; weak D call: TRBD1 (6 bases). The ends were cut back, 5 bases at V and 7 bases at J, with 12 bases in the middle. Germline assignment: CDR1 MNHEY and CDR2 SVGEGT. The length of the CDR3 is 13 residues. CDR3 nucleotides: TGTGCCAGCAGTACAGGGTTACGGCAGCCCCAGCATTTT. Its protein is CASSTGLRQPQHF.

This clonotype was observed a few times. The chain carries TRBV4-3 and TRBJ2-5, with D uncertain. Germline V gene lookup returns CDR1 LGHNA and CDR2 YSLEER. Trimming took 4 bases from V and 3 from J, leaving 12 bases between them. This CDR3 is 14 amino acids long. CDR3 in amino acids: CASSLAVAKETQYF. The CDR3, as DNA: TGCGCCAGCAGCCTCGCGGTAGCCAAAGAGACCCAGTACTTC.

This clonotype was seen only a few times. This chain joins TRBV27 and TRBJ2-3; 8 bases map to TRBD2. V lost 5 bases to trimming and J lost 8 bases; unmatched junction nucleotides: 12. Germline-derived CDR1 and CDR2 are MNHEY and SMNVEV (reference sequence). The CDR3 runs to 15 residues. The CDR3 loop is CASSPRPQLAATQYF. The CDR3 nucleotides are TGTGCCAGCAGTCCACGTCCCCAACTAGCGGCTACGCAGTATTTT.

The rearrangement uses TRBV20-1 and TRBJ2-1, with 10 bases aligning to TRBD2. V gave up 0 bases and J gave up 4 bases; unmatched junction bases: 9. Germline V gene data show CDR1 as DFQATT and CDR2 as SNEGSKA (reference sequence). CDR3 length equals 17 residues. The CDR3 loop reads CSAREIGSGREYNEQFF. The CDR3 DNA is TGCAGTGCTAGAGAGATTGGGAGCGGGAGGGAGTACAATGAGCAGTTCTTC.

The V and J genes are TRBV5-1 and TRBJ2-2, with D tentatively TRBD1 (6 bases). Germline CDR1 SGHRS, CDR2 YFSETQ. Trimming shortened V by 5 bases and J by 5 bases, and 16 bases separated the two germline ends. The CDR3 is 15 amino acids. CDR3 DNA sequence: TGCGCCAGCAGTCCTACTGGGGGCGAAACCGGGGAGCTGTTTTTT. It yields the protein CASSPTGGETGELFF.

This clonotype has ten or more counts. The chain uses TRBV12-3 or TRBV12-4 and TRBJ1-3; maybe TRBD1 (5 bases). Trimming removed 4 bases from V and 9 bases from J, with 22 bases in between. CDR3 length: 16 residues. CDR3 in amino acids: CASSSLSSGPEGTIYF. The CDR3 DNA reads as TGTGCCAGCAGTTCCCTCTCCTCGGGGCCCGAGGGCACCATATATTTT.